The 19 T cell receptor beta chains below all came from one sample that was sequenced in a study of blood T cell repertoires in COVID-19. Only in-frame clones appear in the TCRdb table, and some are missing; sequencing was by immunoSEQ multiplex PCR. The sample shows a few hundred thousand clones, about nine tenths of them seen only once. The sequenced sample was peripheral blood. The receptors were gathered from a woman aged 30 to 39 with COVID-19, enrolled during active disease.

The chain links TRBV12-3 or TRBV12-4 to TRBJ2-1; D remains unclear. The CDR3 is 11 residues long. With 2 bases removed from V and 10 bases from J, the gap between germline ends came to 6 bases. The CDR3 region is CASSLQREQFF. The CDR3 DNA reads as TGTGCCAGCAGTTTACAGAGGGAGCAGTTCTTC.

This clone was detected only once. CDR3 nucleotide sequence: TGTGCCAGCACCCAGGACTGGGCGGGTGAGCAGTTCTTC. It translates to CASTQDWAGEQFF. The J gene is TRBJ2-1, the V gene TRBV7-9, with a tentative D call TRBD2 (5 bases). The CDR3 is 13 residues long. CDR1 is SEHNR, CDR2 FQNEAQ, per germline (reference sequence). Trimming removed 7 bases from V and 9 bases from J, with 16 bases in between.

The CDR3 sequence: CASSQQKRGGSSYNEQFF. The CDR3 DNA follows: TGCGCCAGCAGCCAGCAAAAACGGGGCGGGAGCTCCTACAATGAGCAGTTCTTC. This chain joins TRBV4-3 and TRBJ2-1, with 7 positions matching TRBD2. V lost 3 bases to trimming and J lost 0 bases; unmatched junction nucleotides: 11. The CDR3 is 18 residues long. Germline V gene lookup returns CDR1 LGHNA and CDR2 YSLEER.

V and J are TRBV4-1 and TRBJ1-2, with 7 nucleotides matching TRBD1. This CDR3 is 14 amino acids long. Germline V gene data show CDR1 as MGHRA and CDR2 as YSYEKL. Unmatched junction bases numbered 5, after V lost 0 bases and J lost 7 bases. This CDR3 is CASSQEGTAFGYTF. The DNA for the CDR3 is TGCGCCAGCAGCCAAGAGGGGACAGCTTTTGGCTACACCTTC.

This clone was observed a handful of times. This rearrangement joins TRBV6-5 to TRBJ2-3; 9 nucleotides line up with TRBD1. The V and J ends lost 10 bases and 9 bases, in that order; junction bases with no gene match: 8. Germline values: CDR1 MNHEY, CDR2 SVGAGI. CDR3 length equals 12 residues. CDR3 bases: TGTGCCACCGGGACAGGGAGGAACACGCAGTATTTT. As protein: CATGTGRNTQYF.

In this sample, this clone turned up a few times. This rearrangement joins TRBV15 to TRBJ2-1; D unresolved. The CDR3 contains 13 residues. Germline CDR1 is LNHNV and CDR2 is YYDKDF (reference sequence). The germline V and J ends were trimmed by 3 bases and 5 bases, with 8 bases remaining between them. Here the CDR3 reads CATSSPMDNEQFF. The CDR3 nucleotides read TGTGCCACCAGCAGCCCTATGGACAATGAGCAGTTCTTC.

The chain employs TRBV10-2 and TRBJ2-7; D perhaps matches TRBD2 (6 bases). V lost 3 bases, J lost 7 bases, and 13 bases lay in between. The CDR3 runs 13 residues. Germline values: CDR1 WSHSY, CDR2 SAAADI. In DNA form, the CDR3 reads TGCGCCAGCAGTGATGCCGGGACTGGGGAGCAGTACTTC. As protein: CASSDAGTGEQYF.

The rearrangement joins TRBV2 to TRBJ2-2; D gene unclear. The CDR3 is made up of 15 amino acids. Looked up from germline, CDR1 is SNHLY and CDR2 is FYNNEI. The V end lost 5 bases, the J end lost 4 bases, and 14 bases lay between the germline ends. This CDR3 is CASSPHSGTTGELFF. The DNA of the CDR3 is TGTGCCAGCAGTCCTCACTCGGGTACCACCGGGGAGCTGTTTTTT.

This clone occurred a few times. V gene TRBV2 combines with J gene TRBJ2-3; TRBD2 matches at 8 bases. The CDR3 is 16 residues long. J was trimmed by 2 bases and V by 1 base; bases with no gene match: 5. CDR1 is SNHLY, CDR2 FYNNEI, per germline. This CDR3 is CASSEVPGLDTDTQYF. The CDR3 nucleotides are TGTGCCAGCAGTGAAGTACCGGGACTAGACACAGATACGCAGTATTTT.

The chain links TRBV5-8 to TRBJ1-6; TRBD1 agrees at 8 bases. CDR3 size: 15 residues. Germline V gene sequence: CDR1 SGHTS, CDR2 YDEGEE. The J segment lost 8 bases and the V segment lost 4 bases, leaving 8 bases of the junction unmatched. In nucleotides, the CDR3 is TGTGCCAGCAGCAAAAGACAGGGGCCCTATTCACCCCTCCACTTT. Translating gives CASSKRQGPYSPLHF.

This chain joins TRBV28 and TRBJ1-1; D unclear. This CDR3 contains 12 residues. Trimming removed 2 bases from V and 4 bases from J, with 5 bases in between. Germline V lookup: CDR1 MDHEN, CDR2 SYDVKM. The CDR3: CASSLRGTEAFF. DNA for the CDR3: TGTGCCAGCAGTTTACGGGGCACTGAAGCTTTCTTT.

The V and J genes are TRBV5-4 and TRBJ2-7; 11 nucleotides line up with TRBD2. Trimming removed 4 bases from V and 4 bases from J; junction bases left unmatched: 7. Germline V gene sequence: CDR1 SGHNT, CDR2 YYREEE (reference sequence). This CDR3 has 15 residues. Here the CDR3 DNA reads TGTGCCAGCAGCGGAAGACTAGCGGGACAGTACGAGCAGTACTTC. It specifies CASSGRLAGQYEQYF.

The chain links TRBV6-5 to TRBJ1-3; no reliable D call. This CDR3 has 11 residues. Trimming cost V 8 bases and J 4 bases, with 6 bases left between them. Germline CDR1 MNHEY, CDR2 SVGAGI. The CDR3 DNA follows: TGTGCCAGCGGCAGGGGAAACACCATATATTTT. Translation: CASGRGNTIYF.

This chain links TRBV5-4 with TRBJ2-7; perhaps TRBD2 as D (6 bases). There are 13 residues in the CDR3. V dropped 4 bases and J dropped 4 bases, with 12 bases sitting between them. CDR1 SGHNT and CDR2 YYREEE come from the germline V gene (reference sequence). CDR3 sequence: CASSDTGRYEQYF. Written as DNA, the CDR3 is TGTGCCAGCAGCGACACCGGGAGATACGAGCAGTACTTC.

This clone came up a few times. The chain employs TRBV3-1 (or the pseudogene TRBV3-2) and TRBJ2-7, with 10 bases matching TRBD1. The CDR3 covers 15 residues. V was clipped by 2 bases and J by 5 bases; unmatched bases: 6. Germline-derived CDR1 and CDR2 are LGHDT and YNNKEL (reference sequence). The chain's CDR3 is CASSQPGQGTHEQYF. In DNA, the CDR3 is TGTGCCAGCAGCCAACCGGGACAGGGGACCCACGAGCAGTACTTC.

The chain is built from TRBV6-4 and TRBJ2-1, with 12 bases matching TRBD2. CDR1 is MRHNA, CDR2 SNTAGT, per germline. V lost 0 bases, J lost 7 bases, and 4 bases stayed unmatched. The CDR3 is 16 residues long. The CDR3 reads CASSDSGLAGTNEQFF. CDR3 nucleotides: TGTGCCAGCAGTGACTCAGGACTAGCGGGGACAAATGAGCAGTTCTTC.

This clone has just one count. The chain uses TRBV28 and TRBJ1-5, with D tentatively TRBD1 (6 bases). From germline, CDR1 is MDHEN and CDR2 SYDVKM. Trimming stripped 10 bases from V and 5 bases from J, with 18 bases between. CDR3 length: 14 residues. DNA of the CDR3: TGTGCCACCACTCGAGCCGAGGGGGATCAGCCCCAGCATTTT. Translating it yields CATTRAEGDQPQHF. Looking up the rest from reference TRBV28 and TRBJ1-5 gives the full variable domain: DVKVTQSSRYLVKRTGEKVFLECVQDMDHENMFWYRQDPGLGLRLIYFSYDVKMKEKGDIPEGYSVSREKKERFSLILESASTNQTSMYLCATTRAEGDQPQHFGDGTRLSIL.

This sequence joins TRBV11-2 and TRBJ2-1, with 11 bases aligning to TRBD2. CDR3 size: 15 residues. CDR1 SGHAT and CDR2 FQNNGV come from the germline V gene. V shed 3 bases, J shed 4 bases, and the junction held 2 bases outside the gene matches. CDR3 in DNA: TGTGCCAGCAGCTTCAGACTAGCGGGATACAATGAGCAGTTCTTC. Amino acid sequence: CASSFRLAGYNEQFF.

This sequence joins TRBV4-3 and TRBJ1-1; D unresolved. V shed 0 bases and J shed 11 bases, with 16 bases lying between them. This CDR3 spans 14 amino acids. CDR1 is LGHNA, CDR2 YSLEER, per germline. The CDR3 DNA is TGCGCCAGCAGCCAAGATGGGCAGGCGAGAGTGGCTTTCTTT. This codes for CASSQDGQARVAFF.